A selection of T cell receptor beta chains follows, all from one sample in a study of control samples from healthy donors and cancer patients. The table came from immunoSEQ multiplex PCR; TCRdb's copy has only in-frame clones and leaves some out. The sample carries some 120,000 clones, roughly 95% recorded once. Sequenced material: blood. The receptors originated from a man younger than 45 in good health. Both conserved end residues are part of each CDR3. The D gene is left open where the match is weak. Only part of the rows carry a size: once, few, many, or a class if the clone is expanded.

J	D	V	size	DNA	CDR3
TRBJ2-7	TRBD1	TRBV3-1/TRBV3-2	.	TGTGCCAGCAGCCAAGATCTTTCCCGGACAGGGATCTACGAGCAGTACTTC	CASSQDLSRTGIYEQYF
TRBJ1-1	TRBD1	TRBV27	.	TGTGCCAGCAGCTCACGGGACAGGGGCGTGGAGGCTTTCTTT	CASSSRDRGVEAFF
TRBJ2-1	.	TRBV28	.	TGTGCCAGCAGTTTGGACCCGAGGCCTTACAATGAGCAGTTCTTC	CASSLDPRPYNEQFF
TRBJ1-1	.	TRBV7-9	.	TGTGCCGGAGTGCTGAACACTGAAGCTTTCTTT	CAGVLNTEAFF
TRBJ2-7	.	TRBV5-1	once	TGCGCCAGCAGCTTGGAACGGGGGCGCTACGAGCAGTACTTC	CASSLERGRYEQYF
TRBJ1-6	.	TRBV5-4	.	TGTGCCAGCAGCGTGGGACGGTCCAATTCACCCCTCCACTTT	CASSVGRSNSPLHF
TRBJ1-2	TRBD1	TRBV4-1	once	TGCGCCAGCAGCCAACCGCACAGGGGGCCATACTATGGCTACACCTTC	CASSQPHRGPYYGYTF
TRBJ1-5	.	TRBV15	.	TGTGCCACCAGTGGAAGGGGGGATCAGCCCCAGCATTTT	CATSGRGDQPQHF
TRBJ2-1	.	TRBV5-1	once	TGCGCCAGCAGCTTTGACAATGAGCAGTTCTTC	CASSFDNEQFF
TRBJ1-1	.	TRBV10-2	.	TGCGCCAGCAGGTTTACAGGGACTGAAGCTTTCTTT	CASRFTGTEAFF
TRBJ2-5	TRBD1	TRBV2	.	TGTGCCAGCAGCGACCGACAGGGGGGTGTTGAGACCCAGTACTTC	CASSDRQGGVETQYF
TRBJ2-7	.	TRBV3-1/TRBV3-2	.	TGTGCCAGCAGCCAAGATCGGATCGAGCAGTACTTC	CASSQDRIEQYF
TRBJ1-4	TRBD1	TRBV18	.	TGTGCCAGCTCCCGGGACAGGAATGAAAAACTGTTTTTT	CASSRDRNEKLFF
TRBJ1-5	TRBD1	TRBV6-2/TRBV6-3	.	TGTGCCAGCAGTTCCGGGACAGGGGCCGGTCAGCCCCAGCATTTT	CASSSGTGAGQPQHF
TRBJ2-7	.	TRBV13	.	TGTGCCAGCAGCCCCAGGAGGGGCTCCTACGAGCAGTACTTC	CASSPRRGSYEQYF
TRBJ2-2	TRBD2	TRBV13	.	TGTGCCAGCAGCCTGCTCACTAGCGGGGGTAACACCGGGGAGCTGTTTTTT	CASSLLTSGGNTGELFF
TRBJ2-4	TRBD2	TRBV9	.	TGTGCCAGCAGCCCCGAGCGGGGATCTGACATTCAGTACTTC	CASSPERGSDIQYF
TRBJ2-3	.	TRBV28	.	TGTGCCAGCAGTACCTCCGGTGCGGTGACAGATACGCAGTATTTT	CASSTSGAVTDTQYF
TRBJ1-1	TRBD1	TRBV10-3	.	TGTGCCATCAGTGAGTTGCGGGTTGTATTGGGTAACAGGGGGCGAGTTGTCGAGGAAGCTTTCTTT	CAISELRVVLGNRGRVVEEAFF
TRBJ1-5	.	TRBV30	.	TGTGCCTGGAGTTGGGACAATAGCAATCAGCCCCAGCATTTT	CAWSWDNSNQPQHF
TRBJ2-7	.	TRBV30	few	TGTGCCTGGAGTGTAACCCCCGGGCCAGCCGAGCAGTACTTC	CAWSVTPGPAEQYF
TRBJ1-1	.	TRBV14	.	TGTGCCAGCAGCGGATTCAGGTTCAACATGAACACTGAAGCTTTCTTT	CASSGFRFNMNTEAFF
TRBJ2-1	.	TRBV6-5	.	TGTGCCAGCAGTTGGGGGGAGAACAATGAGCAGTTCTTC	CASSWGENNEQFF
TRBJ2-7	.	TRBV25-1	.	TGTGCCAGCAGCCAGGGGAAATACGAGCAGTACTTC	CASSQGKYEQYF
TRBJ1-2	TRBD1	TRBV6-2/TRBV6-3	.	TGTGCCAGCAGTTCGGGACAGCTCTATGGCTACACCTTC	CASSSGQLYGYTF
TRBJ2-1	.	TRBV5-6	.	TGTGCCAGCAGCTTGGAGAATTCCTACAATGAGCAGTTCTTC	CASSLENSYNEQFF
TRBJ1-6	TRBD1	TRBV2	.	TGTGCCAGCAACCAACAGGGGAGCGGAAATTCACCCCTCCACTTT	CASNQQGSGNSPLHF
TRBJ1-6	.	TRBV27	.	TGTGCCAGCACCTTGGACCTCTCCTATAATTCACCCCTCCACTTT	CASTLDLSYNSPLHF
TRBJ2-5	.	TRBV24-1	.	TGTGCCACCAGTGACTCCGGACGATTTCGGACCCAGTACTTC	CATSDSGRFRTQYF
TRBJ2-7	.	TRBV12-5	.	TGTGCTAGTGGTTTTGGGGGCTACGAGCAGTACTTC	CASGFGGYEQYF
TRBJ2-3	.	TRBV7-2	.	TGTGCCAGCAGCTTAACCGGGTCTTGGGATACGCAGTATTTT	CASSLTGSWDTQYF
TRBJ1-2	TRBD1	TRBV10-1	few	TGCGCCACCTCACAGGGGGCTAACTATGGCTACACCTTC	CATSQGANYGYTF
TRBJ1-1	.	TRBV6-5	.	TGTGCCAGCAGTTACTCTCGGTCTGAAGCTTTCTTT	CASSYSRSEAFF
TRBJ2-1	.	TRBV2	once	TGTGCCAGCCATAACAGGGGGGGCTCCTACAATGAGCAGTTCTTC	CASHNRGGSYNEQFF
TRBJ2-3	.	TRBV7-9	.	TGTGCCAGCAGCTTAAGAGGGGCGAAAGATACGCAGTATTTT	CASSLRGAKDTQYF
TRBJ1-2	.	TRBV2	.	TGTGCCAGCAGGGCCCCCGGGACATATGGCTACACCTTC	CASRAPGTYGYTF